The 19 T cell receptor beta chains reported below all come from one sample, sequenced in a study of early T cells in non-severe SARS-CoV-2 infection. TCRdb used MiXCR to reprocess the 5' RACE reads, holding one entry per CDR3 protein. The table shows over 7,500 distinct CDR3 sequences, with about 5% occurring only once. The sequenced material came from whole blood. All receptors come from an adult who was a healthcare worker with PCR-confirmed SARS-CoV-2 infection or an uninfected control (not recorded which).

By share, this clonotype counts as medium-sized. The chain joins TRBV5-4 to TRBJ2-1; 10 nucleotides align to TRBD2. The CDR3 contains 15 residues. With 0 bases clipped from V and 10 bases from J, the junction kept 7 bases outside the gene matches. The germline V gene has CDR1 SGHNT and CDR2 YYREEE (reference sequence). The CDR3 DNA reads as TGTGCCAGCAGCTTGGTTCTAGCGGGAGCTCGGGAGCAGTTCTTC. As protein: CASSLVLAGAREQFF.

Many counts were recorded for this clonotype. This chain connects TRBV5-1 to TRBJ2-7; 7 bases are shared with TRBD2. Germline CDR1 reads SGHRS; CDR2 reads YFSETQ. The ends lost 4 bases at V and 5 bases at J; junction bases unmatched: 24. The CDR3 length is 19 residues. The CDR3, as DNA: TGCGCCAGCAGCCCCAGCCCCGGGACTATCTTAGAGAAGGTCCACGAGCAGTACTTC. It encodes CASSPSPGTILEKVHEQYF.

Relative to its sample, this clonotype is medium-sized. The chain carries TRBV4-3 and TRBJ2-1; 10 positions agree with TRBD2. Trimming removed 0 bases from V and 7 bases from J; junction bases left unmatched: 9. CDR1 LGHNA and CDR2 YSLEER come from the germline V gene. The CDR3 covers 17 residues. The CDR3: CASSQDGPSGSQNEQFF. CDR3 in DNA: TGCGCCAGCAGCCAAGATGGCCCTAGCGGGAGTCAGAATGAGCAGTTCTTC.

This clonotype is categorized as medium-sized. The chain uses TRBV29-1 and TRBJ1-2; 8 bases match TRBD1. Trimming took 4 bases from V and 2 from J; bases not matched to a gene: 15. Germline-derived CDR1 and CDR2 are SQVTM and ANQGSEA. This CDR3 region has 17 residues. The CDR3 region is CSVVSNGQGIRNYGYTF. The CDR3, as DNA: TGCAGCGTTGTTTCGAACGGACAGGGAATTAGAAACTATGGCTACACCTTC.

This clonotype came up a few times. The rearrangement links TRBV7-2 to TRBJ2-1; 7 bases match TRBD1. In germline, CDR1 is SGHTA, CDR2 FQGNSA. V lost 3 bases, J lost 4 bases, and 9 bases stayed unmatched. This CDR3 region has 16 residues. The CDR3 DNA sequence: TGTGCCAGCAGCTTTAGGGGGACAGCTCGATACAATGAGCAGTTCTTC. This codes for CASSFRGTARYNEQFF. The entire variable domain, with the rest obtained from reference TRBV7-2 and TRBJ2-1, is as follows: GAGVSQSPSNKVTEKGKDVELRCDPISGHTALYWYRQSLGQGLEFLIYFQGNSAPDKSGLPSDRFSAERTGGSVSTLTIQRTQQEDSAVYLCASSFRGTARYNEQFFGPGTRLTVL.

This clonotype was seen ten or more times. The chain carries TRBV7-6 and TRBJ1-5, with D perhaps TRBD1 (5 bases). The ends were cut back, 5 bases at V and 1 base at J, with 18 bases in the middle. The CDR3 length is 17 residues. Germline V CDR1 and CDR2: SGHVS, FNYEAQ. The CDR3 DNA reads as TGTGCCAGCAGCCCCCTTATGGGGGAAAGCAGCAATCAGCCCCAGCATTTT. Residues: CASSPLMGESSNQPQHF. The full variable domain, rest sourced from reference TRBV7-6 and TRBJ1-5, is GAGVSQSPRYKVTKRGQDVALRCDPISGHVSLYWYRQALGQGPEFLTYFNYEAQQDKSGLPNDRFSAERPEGSISTLTIQRTEQRDSAMYRCASSPLMGESSNQPQHFGDGTRLSIL.

At least ten counts were recorded for this clonotype. A read error may account for a junction end that differs from germline. The chain recombines TRBV9 with TRBJ2-5; 14 nucleotides agree with TRBD2. The CDR3 runs 19 residues. Germline assignment: CDR1 SGDLS and CDR2 YYNGEE. For the CDR3, the DNA is TGTGCCAGCAGCGCGAATCCGGGACTAGCGGGGGATCGAAGAGAGGCCCAGTACTTC. Translation: CASSANPGLAGDRREAQYF.

This clonotype showed up many times. The J gene is TRBJ1-2, the V gene TRBV6-2 or TRBV6-3; TRBD1 agrees at 10 bases. The length of the CDR3 is 15 residues. Trimming at V came to 0 bases and at J to 5 bases, leaving 3 bases not matched to a gene. The V gene's germline CDR1 is MNHEY and CDR2 SVGEGT. The CDR3 DNA is TGTGCCAGCAGTTACTCTCCGGGACAGGGGTATGGCTACACCTTC. Its translation is CASSYSPGQGYGYTF.

The V and J genes are TRBV29-1 and TRBJ2-3; 9 bases are a match to TRBD1. This CDR3 contains 14 residues. The ends lost 6 bases at V and 4 bases at J; junction bases unmatched: 8. Germline CDR1 reads SQVTM; CDR2 reads ANQGSEA. The DNA of the CDR3 is TGCAGCGTCGCAACAGGGGGCGCCGCAGATACGCAGTATTTT. Its translation: CSVATGGAADTQYF.

By share, this clonotype counts as medium-sized. The chain uses TRBV6-5 and TRBJ2-1; D ambiguous. V lost 1 base, J lost 8 bases, and 3 bases lay in between. CDR1 and CDR2 from the germline V gene are MNHEY and SVGAGI. The CDR3 extends over 11 amino acids. In nucleotides, the CDR3 is TGTGCCAGCAGTTACTTCGATGAGCAGTTCTTC. The encoded protein is CASSYFDEQFF.

This clonotype has ten or more counts. This chain uses TRBV7-2 with TRBJ2-2; 7 positions match TRBD1. Trimming at V came to 5 bases and at J to 6 bases, leaving 15 bases not matched to a gene. The V gene's germline CDR1 is SGHTA and CDR2 FQGNSA. This CDR3 has 17 amino acids. CDR3 DNA: TGTGCCAGCAGCCCTGCGAGCCCGACAGGGTTGGCCGGGGAGCTGTTTTTT. Translation gives CASSPASPTGLAGELFF.

This clonotype was detected many times. V usage is TRBV12-3 or TRBV12-4 and J usage is TRBJ1-1; D not resolved. The CDR3 has 13 residues. V shed 6 bases and J shed 6 bases, with 14 bases lying between them. The CDR3 is CASRPDGFSEAFF. The CDR3 nucleotides are TGTGCCAGCAGGCCGGACGGGTTCTCTGAAGCTTTCTTT.

This rearrangement joins TRBV5-1 to TRBJ2-7; the match to TRBD1 covers 9 bases. Germline trimming cut 3 bases from V and 0 bases from J; bases unmatched to any gene: 4. The CDR3 runs 15 residues. The germline CDR1 and CDR2 sequences are SGHRS and YFSETQ. The chain's CDR3 is CASSWTGQGSYEQYF. CDR3 DNA: TGCGCCAGCAGCTGGACGGGACAGGGCTCCTACGAGCAGTACTTC.

This clonotype appeared many times. DNA of the CDR3: TGTGCCAGCAGCCAGCTGGACGGACACCGAGGTTTCTTT. It translates to CASSQLDGHRGFF. The gene calls are TRBV14 and TRBJ1-1, with D possibly matching TRBD1 (5 bases). CDR3 length: 13 residues. In germline, CDR1 is SGHDN, CDR2 FVKESK. V lost 3 bases and J 13 bases, leaving 18 bases between the germline ends.

This clonotype was counted ten times or more. The chain is built from TRBV29-1 and TRBJ1-1; D ambiguous. With 4 bases removed from V and 7 bases from J, the gap between germline ends came to 7 bases. Per germline, CDR1 SQVTM and CDR2 ANQGSEA. CDR3 length: 10 amino acids. The CDR3: CSVVFYEAFF. The CDR3 region has the DNA TGCAGCGTTGTTTTTTATGAAGCTTTCTTT. Looking up the rest from reference TRBV29-1 and TRBJ1-1 gives the full variable domain: SAVISQKPSRDICQRGTSLTIQCQVDSQVTMMFWYRQQPGQSLTLIATANQGSEATYESGFVIDKFPISRPNLTFSTLTVSNMSPEDSSIYLCSVVFYEAFFGQGTRLTVV.

By its share, this clonotype is medium-sized. The chain combines TRBV3-1 with TRBJ2-7, with D hard to call. Germline CDR1 LGHDT, CDR2 YNNKEL (reference sequence). CDR3 length: 13 residues. Deletions cut 2 bases from V and 0 bases from J, with 5 bases between. This CDR3 reads CASSQNDSYEQYV. CDR3 DNA: TGTGCCAGCAGCCAAAATGACTCCTACGAGCAGTACGTC.

This clonotype has at least ten counts. The rearrangement links TRBV4-1 to TRBJ2-5, with 7 nucleotides matching TRBD1. Per germline, CDR1 MGHRA and CDR2 YSYEKL. This CDR3 spans 17 amino acids. V shed 2 bases and J 7 bases; nucleotides not matched to a gene: 16. This CDR3 reads CASSQYTGTVPPWTQYF. The DNA for the CDR3 is TGCGCCAGCAGCCAATACACCGGGACAGTCCCACCGTGGACCCAGTACTTC.

This clonotype is categorized as medium-sized (0.01 to 0.1%). This chain joins TRBV27 and TRBJ2-7; 7 bases are shared with TRBD2. Germline CDR1 MNHEY, CDR2 SMNVEV (reference sequence). The CDR3 is made up of 14 amino acids. Losses at the gene ends were 7 bases for V and 5 bases for J; bases not matched to a gene: 11. The CDR3 here is CASTSGLSLNEQYF. The CDR3 nucleotides are TGTGCCAGCACCTCGGGACTATCCCTGAACGAGCAGTACTTC.

By proportion, this clonotype is medium-sized. The rearrangement uses TRBV20-1 and TRBJ1-2; TRBD1 might be the D (6 bases). Germline V gene sequence: CDR1 DFQATT, CDR2 SNEGSKA (reference sequence). The germline V and J ends were trimmed by 3 bases and 6 bases, with 14 bases remaining between them. CDR3 length: 13 residues. The CDR3 nucleotides read TGCAGTGCTAGGGAATCACAGGGCCATGGCTACACCTTC. Its translation is CSARESQGHGYTF.